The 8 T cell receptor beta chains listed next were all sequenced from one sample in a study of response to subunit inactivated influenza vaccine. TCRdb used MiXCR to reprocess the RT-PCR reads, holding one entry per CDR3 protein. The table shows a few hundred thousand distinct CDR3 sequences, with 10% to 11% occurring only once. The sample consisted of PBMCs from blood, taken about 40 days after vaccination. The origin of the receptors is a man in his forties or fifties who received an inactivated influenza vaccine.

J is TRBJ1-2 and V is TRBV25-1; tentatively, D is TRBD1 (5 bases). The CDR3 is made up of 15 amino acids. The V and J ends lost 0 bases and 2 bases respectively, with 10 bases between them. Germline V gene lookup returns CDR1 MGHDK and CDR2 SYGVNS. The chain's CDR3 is CASSEYRTSNYGYTF. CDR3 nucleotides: TGTGCCAGCAGTGAATACAGGACAAGCAACTATGGCTACACCTTC.

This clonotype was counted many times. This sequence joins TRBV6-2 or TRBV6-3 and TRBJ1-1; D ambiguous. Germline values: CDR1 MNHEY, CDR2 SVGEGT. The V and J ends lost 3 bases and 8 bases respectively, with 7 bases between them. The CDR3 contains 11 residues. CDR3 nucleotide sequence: TGTGCCAGCAGTTATCTCAGAGAAGCTTTCTTT. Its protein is CASSYLREAFF.

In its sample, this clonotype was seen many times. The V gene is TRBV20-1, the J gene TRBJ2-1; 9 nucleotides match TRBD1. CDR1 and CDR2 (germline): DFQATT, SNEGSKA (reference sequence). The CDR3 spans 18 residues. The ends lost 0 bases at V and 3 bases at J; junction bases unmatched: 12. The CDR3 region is CSARDKTGGQAFYNEQFF. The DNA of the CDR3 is TGCAGTGCTAGAGATAAAACAGGGGGCCAAGCTTTCTACAATGAGCAGTTCTTC.

The CDR3 DNA is TGTGCCACCAGCAGAGGAATCACCGGGGAGCTGTTTTTT. Translating it yields CATSRGITGELFF. The rearrangement links TRBV15 to TRBJ2-2; D not resolved. The CDR3 is 13 amino acids. V lost 1 base, J lost 4 bases, and 4 bases lay in between. Germline CDR1 reads LNHNV; CDR2 reads YYDKDF (reference sequence).

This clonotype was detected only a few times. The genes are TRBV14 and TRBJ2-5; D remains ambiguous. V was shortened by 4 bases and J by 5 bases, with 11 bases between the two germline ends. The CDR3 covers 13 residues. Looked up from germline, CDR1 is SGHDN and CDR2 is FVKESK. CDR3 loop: CASSRNPGETQYF. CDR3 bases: TGTGCCAGCAGCCGCAACCCTGGGGAGACCCAGTACTTC.

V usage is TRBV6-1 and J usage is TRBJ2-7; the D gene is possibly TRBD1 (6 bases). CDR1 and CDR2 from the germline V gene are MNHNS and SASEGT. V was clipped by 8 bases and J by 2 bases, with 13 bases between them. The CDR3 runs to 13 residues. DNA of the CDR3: TGTGCCAGCCACTCGACAGGAACCTACGAGCAGTACTTC. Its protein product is CASHSTGTYEQYF.

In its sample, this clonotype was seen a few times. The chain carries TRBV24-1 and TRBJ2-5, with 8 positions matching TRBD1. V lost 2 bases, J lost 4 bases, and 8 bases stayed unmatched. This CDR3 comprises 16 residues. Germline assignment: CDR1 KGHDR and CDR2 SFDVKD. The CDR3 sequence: CATSDSGQGGGETQYF. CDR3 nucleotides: TGTGCCACCAGTGATTCCGGACAGGGAGGAGGAGAGACCCAGTACTTC.

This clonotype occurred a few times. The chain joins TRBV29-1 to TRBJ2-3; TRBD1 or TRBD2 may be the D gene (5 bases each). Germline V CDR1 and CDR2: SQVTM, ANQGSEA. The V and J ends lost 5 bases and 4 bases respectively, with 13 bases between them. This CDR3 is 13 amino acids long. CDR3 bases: TGCAGCGTTAGTAGAGGGGTGGCAGATACGCAGTATTTT. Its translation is CSVSRGVADTQYF.